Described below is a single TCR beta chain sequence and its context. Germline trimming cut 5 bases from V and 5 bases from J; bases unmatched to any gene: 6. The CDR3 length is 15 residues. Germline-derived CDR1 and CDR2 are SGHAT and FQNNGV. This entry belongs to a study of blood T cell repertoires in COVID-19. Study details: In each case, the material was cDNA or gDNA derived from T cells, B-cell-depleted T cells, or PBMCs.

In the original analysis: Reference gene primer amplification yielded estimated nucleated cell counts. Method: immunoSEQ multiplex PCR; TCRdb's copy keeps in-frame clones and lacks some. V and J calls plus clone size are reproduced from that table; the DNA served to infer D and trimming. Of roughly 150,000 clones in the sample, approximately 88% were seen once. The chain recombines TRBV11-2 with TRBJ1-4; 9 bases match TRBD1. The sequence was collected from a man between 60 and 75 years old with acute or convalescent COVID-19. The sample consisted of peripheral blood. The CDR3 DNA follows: TGTGCCAGCAGCCCCGCGGGACAGGGAAATGAAAAACTGTTTTTT. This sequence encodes CASSPAGQGNEKLFF.